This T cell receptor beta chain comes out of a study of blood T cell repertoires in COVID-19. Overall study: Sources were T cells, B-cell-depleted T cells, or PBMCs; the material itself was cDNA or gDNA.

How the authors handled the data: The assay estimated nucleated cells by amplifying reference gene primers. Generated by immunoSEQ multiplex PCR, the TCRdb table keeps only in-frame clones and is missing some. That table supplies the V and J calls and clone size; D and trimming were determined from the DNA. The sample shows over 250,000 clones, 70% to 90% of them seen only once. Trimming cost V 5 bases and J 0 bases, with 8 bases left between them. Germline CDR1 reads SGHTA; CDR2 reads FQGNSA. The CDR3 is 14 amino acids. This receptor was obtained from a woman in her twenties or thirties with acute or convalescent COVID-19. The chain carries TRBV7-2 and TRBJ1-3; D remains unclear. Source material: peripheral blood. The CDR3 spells CASSVDNSGNTIYF. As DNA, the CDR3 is TGTGCCAGCAGCGTTGACAACTCTGGAAACACCATATATTTT.